This entry is about one T cell receptor (beta chain). This record comes from a study of human T cells and chemical hapten exposure. Study summary: How much TCR each sample yielded varied, mostly because pooled library volumes differed slightly.

TCRdb itself ran the RACE reads through MiXCR, one entry per CDR3 protein. This sample has some 190,000 distinct CDR3 sequences, with about 22% found just once. As to time point: patch test 1, 2 weeks after DPC sensitization. Specified treatment: therapeutic diphenylcyclopropenone sensitization with weekly scalp DPC. The germline V gene has CDR1 SEHNR and CDR2 FQNEAQ (reference sequence). This CDR3 comprises 16 residues. Trimming took 5 bases from V and 6 from J, leaving 20 bases between them. The sequencing here drew on whole blood, taken in connection with sensitization to the hapten diphenylcyclopropenone (DPC). The gene calls are TRBV7-9 and TRBJ2-1; D perhaps matches TRBD2 (5 bases). The receptor's source is a woman between 50 and 59 years old with alopecia areata. Some clones in this sample may be carry-over from other donors' samples. The CDR3 sequence is CASSPRVGRGGNEQFF. The DNA for the CDR3 is TGTGCCAGCAGCCCTAGGGTCGGCCGAGGAGGCAATGAGCAGTTCTTC.